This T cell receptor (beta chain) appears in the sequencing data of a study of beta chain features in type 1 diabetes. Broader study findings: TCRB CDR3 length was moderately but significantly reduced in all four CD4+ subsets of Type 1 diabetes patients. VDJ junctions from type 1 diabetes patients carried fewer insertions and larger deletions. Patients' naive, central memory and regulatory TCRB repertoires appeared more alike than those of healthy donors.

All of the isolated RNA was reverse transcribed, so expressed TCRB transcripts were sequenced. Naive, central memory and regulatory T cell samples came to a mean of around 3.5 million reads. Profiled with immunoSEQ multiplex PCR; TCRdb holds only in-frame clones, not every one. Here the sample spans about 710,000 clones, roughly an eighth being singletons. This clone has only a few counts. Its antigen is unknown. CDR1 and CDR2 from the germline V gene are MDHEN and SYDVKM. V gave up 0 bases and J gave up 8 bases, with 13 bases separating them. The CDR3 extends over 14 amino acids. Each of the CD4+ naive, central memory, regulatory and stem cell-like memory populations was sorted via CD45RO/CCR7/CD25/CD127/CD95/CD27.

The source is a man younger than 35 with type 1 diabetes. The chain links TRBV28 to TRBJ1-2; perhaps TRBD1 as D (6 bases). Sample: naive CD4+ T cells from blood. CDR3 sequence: CASSLWAGEEGYTF. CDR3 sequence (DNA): TGTGCCAGCAGTTTATGGGCAGGGGAGGAGGGCTACACCTTC.